These T cell receptor beta chains were read from a single sample in a study of shared clonotypes between healthy human individuals. Sequencing used immunoSEQ multiplex PCR; TCRdb keeps in-frame clones, though not all of them. Among some 2.1 million clones listed, 90% to 95% were seen once. Specimen: naive CD4+ T cells sorted from blood. The source is a man between 18 and 35 years old in good health. The conserved cysteine and the conserved F or W are not part of the CDR3 here. D genes are given only for firm matches.

j_call: TRBJ2-5; d_call: NA; v_call: TRBV2; cdr3_aa: ASGRGLQETQY
j_call: TRBJ2-5; d_call: NA; v_call: TRBV10-3; cdr3_aa: AIRRDRNGETQY
j_call: TRBJ2-1; d_call: TRBD2; v_call: TRBV7-3; cdr3_aa: AIREVEQF
j_call: TRBJ2-3; d_call: TRBD2; v_call: TRBV7-2; cdr3_aa: ASSPGLAGGIDTQY
j_call: TRBJ2-1; d_call: TRBD1; v_call: TRBV9; cdr3_aa: ASSVVQGQKQF
j_call: TRBJ1-2; d_call: TRBD1; v_call: TRBV6-5; cdr3_aa: AAGRGTESNYGYT
j_call: TRBJ2-5; d_call: NA; v_call: TRBV30; cdr3_aa: AWSGPGETQY
j_call: TRBJ1-4; d_call: TRBD1; v_call: TRBV11-2; cdr3_aa: ASRLTGTGGELF
j_call: TRBJ2-5; d_call: NA; v_call: TRBV7-9; cdr3_aa: ASSLGFSGETQY
j_call: TRBJ1-2; d_call: TRBD1; v_call: TRBV19; cdr3_aa: ASSIKDRGNYGYT
j_call: TRBJ2-7; d_call: TRBD1; v_call: TRBV7-2; cdr3_aa: ASSLDRVSYEQY
j_call: TRBJ1-6; d_call: TRBD1; v_call: TRBV6-5; cdr3_aa: ASSYSETGGNSPLH
j_call: TRBJ2-3; d_call: TRBD2; v_call: TRBV11-2; cdr3_aa: ASSQLSGSLPTDTQY
j_call: TRBJ1-2; d_call: NA; v_call: TRBV18; cdr3_aa: ASSPEYGDYGYT